Reported below is one TCR beta chain. V lost 4 bases, J lost 14 bases, and 5 bases stayed unmatched. The V gene's germline CDR1 is MNHEY and CDR2 SVGEGT. The CDR3 has 12 residues. These data come from a study of blood T cell repertoires in COVID-19. Across the study: There were acute and convalescent COVID-19 samples, and they came from the United States, Italy and Spain. PBMCs, B-cell-depleted T cells, or T cells provided the cDNA or gDNA that made up the material.

Using immunoSEQ multiplex PCR, the repertoire was profiled, and TCRdb retains in-frame clones only, with some absent. The table has roughly 190,000 clones, about four fifths seen once. Specimen: peripheral blood. The J gene is TRBJ2-4, the V gene TRBV6-2 or TRBV6-3; 10 positions agree with TRBD1. This clonotype originated in a middle-aged man with active or convalescent COVID-19. The CDR3 DNA follows: TGTGCCAGCAGTTCCGACAGGGGGCAGGAGTACTTC. Translation: CASSSDRGQEYF.